The subject of this entry is one T cell receptor beta chain. Its antigen target is currently unknown. The protocol used for the library was the immunoSEQ multiplex PCR assay. A mixture of 60 forward primers for TCR Vbeta segments and 13 reverse primers for TCR Jbeta segments was used in the multiplex PCR. The CDR3 region of rearranged TCR beta genes was amplified from genomic DNA by a multiplex PCR assay. The Illumina HiSeq System was used to sequence the amplified TCR beta libraries as 87-base-pair reads. The authors' analysis ran thus. A later analysis tallied 75 million to 85 million unique TCR beta chains across the 610 or so repertoires, and around 10 million of those chains were shared by two or more donors. Raw reads were error-corrected and collapsed into unique sequences with a nearest-neighbor algorithm that merged closely related sequences to remove PCR and sequencing errors. To assign V, D and J gene segments, CDR3 sequences were aligned to IMGT reference sequences. Each retained sequence needed at least a six-nucleotide match to both a V gene segment and a J gene segment. A rearrangement was called productive if the CDR3 had no stop codons and remained in frame with V and J, and every other rearrangement was called non-productive. CDR3 was defined according to IMGT convention as the region running from the second conserved V-encoded cysteine to the conserved J-encoded phenylalanine. Sequences without an unambiguous match to a single V gene segment were excluded from the earlier analysis of approximately 560 of the donors. In an earlier analysis of some 590 of the donors, a V segment was called functional when productive rearrangements were above 56.7%, and segregating when the standard deviation between donors exceeded 5%. A statistical classification framework was developed to diagnose cytomegalovirus status using the catalog of TCR beta chain sequences. A later analysis assigned V and J genes by comparing TCR nucleotide sequences with IMGT/GENE-DB human TR gene sequences. A later analysis assigned CDR3 sequences and most-parsimonious VDJ recombination scenarios with the TCRdist pipeline. In a later analysis, each TCR beta chain was defined by its CDR3 amino acid sequence together with its V-gene family, and reads without a unique V-gene family were excluded. In a later analysis, some 600 highly shared, low-generation-probability nucleotide sequences were removed to address suspected cross-contamination and a sequencing artifact. In a later analysis, a clonal expansion index was calculated for each public chain from normalized within-repertoire ranks of inferred template counts. Generation probabilities in a later analysis came from a VDJ recombination model fitted to out-of-frame rearrangements, and those results were checked against IGoR. In a later analysis, TCR-TCR, TCR-HLA and TCR-CMV co-occurrence was scored with hypergeometric tests, and a repertoire-size bias correction was applied to TCR pairs. To estimate false discovery rates, a later analysis permuted the HLA or CMV assignments 20 times. A later analysis grouped co-occurring TCRs with DBSCAN, adding TCRdist sequence similarity when clustering within HLA-allele-positive subsets. For co-occurrence clustering, repertoires with fewer than 30,000 or more than 120,000 public chains were excluded, along with 5 or 6 repertoires with anomalous nucleotide sharing. Held by TCRdb, this immuneACCESS table contains in-frame sequences only and omits some clones. Under half of the omission traces to an unresolved V gene where checked; the cause of the rest is unknown. From that table come the V and J calls and clone size; the DNA was used to work out D and trimming. The sample table gives 45,000 to 60,000 clones. The ten largest clones add up to around 3.7% of the sample.

This specimen comes from a study of cytomegalovirus exposure and HLA in healthy donors (dated by TCRdb to 2015 to 2018). Background on the whole study: An earlier analysis of approximately 550 of the donors reported 250 to 350 Gb of sequence data and about 100 million unique TCR beta sequences from 190 million or so T cells. In addition to the first cohort of roughly 700 subjects, a separate validation cohort of around 110 different subjects was used. The genetic ancestry cluster associated with self-reported Caucasian donors included over 65% of the approximately 400 genotyped donors. Rather than drawing on any new phenotypic data, the later analysis identified candidate immune exposures from TCR beta sequences and the way those sequences occurred across donors. An earlier analysis of 587 of the donors applied high-throughput TCR beta sequencing to assess whether each TCR beta V gene segment acted as functional or pseudogenic. Class I and class II HLA loci were covered by the typing at four-digit resolution. Typing coverage varied by locus: roughly 620-640 donors for A, B, C, DRB1 and DQB1; approximately 500 for DQA1; 606 for DPA1; approximately 470 for DPB1. The T cell repertoires of under 700 subjects were profiled by immunosequencing and related to cytomegalovirus serostatus. To study patterns of TCR occurrence, a later analysis re-analyzed previously published TCR beta repertoires from 550 to 800 donors and added high-resolution HLA genotyping. Every discovery cohort repertoire had been produced on one sequencing platform. Roughly 310 gigabases of sequencing data and 78 million or so unique TCR sequences were included in an early release covering 550 to 650 HLA-typed donors. The study aimed to test whether signatures of past pathogen exposure could be identified by cataloging public T cell receptors. Donor age, sex, ethnicity and CMV serostatus were collected together with the repertoire data. Four to six DR-DQ haplotypes were handled as single units for association and clustering, since linkage in the cohort was strong. To predict cytomegalovirus infection status, the study combined high-throughput TCR immunosequencing, statistical association of individual TCRs with disease status, and machine learning. Among 398 genotyped donors of the cohort, an average of about 220,000 unique TCR beta nucleotide sequences was sequenced per donor, of which 15% to 20% were non-productive. Genome-wide SNP genotypes for about 65% of the roughly 670 donors were used in a later genetic analysis, which treated that subset as a discovery cohort.

The cohort consisted of 600 to 700 healthy bone marrow donors. All cohort members were sampled while nominally healthy, although unrecorded immune exposures were likely present. The donor tested CMV seronegative, placing the donor among the roughly 350 seronegative members of the cohort. Every donor gave a peripheral blood sample, and the peripheral blood mononuclear cells from that sample were used for TCR beta sequencing. The Qiagen DNeasy Blood Extraction Kit was used to extract genomic DNA from the blood cell samples. Study-wide conclusions, independent of this receptor: Because counts were too low, about 18 rarely observed V segments, including chromosome 9 orphons, were left out of the earlier analysis of about 620 of the donors. In this cohort, only TCR beta chains were sequenced, and detectable features were limited by the absence of alpha or paired-chain data. A total of 150 to 200 TCR beta chains were listed by the study as associated with cytomegalovirus. Because some donors lacked HLA typing at each locus, the association tests relied only on the typed subset. A later analysis found that most CMV-associated TCR beta chains appeared HLA-restricted, with HLA associations seemingly driven largely by CMV exposure. Several of the top co-occurrence clusters appeared to be linked to parvovirus B19, influenza, CMV and Epstein-Barr virus, according to a later analysis. A further reported finding was that TCR beta sequences accurately predicted the HLA-A and HLA-B alleles for most subjects in the first cohort. A later genetic analysis associated a missense DCLRE1C variant with V-gene and J-gene trimming of TCR beta chains, and an independent cohort replicated the association. In a later analysis, TCR association rates were found to vary across HLA loci, with the most associated TCRs seen for DRB1 alleles and the fewest for HLA-C alleles. While some public TCRs were present in many individuals, most TCR sequences turned up only very rarely across donors. Linkage disequilibrium might explain the correlated functional status among segregating V segments, but an unknown experimental factor could not be ruled out. In both the original and validation cohorts, the classifier was reported to diagnose cytomegalovirus status with high specificity and sensitivity. For the cohort, immune exposure information was limited to CMV serostatus. In vitro tests confirmed that three of the cytomegalovirus-associated TCR beta chains recognize cytomegalovirus antigens. When HLA alleles, especially DR and DQ, strongly co-occurred, TCR associations were difficult to assign to individual alleles. In a later genetic analysis, fewer N-insertions in productive TCRs were reported among donors in an Asian-associated ancestry cluster than the approximately 710-donor mean. A later analysis found that HLA-associated TCR beta chains were more clonally expanded and had lower generation probabilities than equally common non-associated chains. The authors suggested that the approach could potentially be extended to other disease states and immunological phenotypes. In an earlier analysis of approximately 590 of the donors, most TCR beta V segments appeared in productive rearrangements about 87% or about 30% of the time, broadly matching IMGT annotations. A cluster of highly shared sequence variants was judged likely to be a technical artifact of the sequencing pipeline. Roughly uniform sequencing depth across donors was assumed in presence/absence analyses, although this assumption may not hold. A later analysis associated 15,000 to 20,000 TCR beta sequences with specific HLA alleles at a false discovery rate of 0.05.

This sequence was found in a male donor in good health and CMV-seronegative. Sequencing input: PBMCs.

In nucleotide form, the sequence is TGCGCCAGCAGCTTTTACAGGGACTCCTACGAGCAGTACTTC. Its coded protein is CASSFYRDSYEQYF. The sequence is built from TRBV5-1 and TRBJ2-7; the D gene is perhaps TRBD1, on 6 matching bases. The cysteine opens and the phenylalanine closes a CDR3 of 14 amino acids. Only CDR3 DNA is held: 42 bases, read in frame from base 1. The germline V gene yields SGHRS for CDR1 and YFSETQ for CDR2. V sheds 2 bases and J sheds 0 bases, leaving 9 bases between their ends.